This section outlines one T cell receptor (beta chain) sequence together with its context. Its matching antigen is unknown. Trimming took 4 bases from V and 6 from J, leaving 19 bases between them. The CDR3 consists of 15 residues. In germline, CDR1 is SQVTM, CDR2 ANQGSEA. This entry comes from a study of human T cells and chemical hapten exposure. Findings and caveats of the study: Expanded TCRs clustered into significantly more large CDR3 similarity groups than controls, the analysis revealed.

Individual cDNA molecules each carried unique molecular identifiers attached by the library. TCRdb independently ran MiXCR on the RACE reads; one entry per CDR3 protein. The sample holds some 80,000 distinct CDR3 sequences; more than 9% are singletons and the top ten take roughly 1.5%. Time point: patch test 2, 6 weeks after DPC sensitization. The sample's treatment: therapeutic diphenylcyclopropenone sensitization with weekly scalp DPC. The clonotype originates from a man between 18 and 35 years old with alopecia areata. Some clones in this sample may be carry-over from other donors' samples. The chain has TRBV29-1 and TRBJ2-1; D is possibly TRBD2 (6 bases). This specimen consisted of whole blood, obtained in connection with sensitization to the hapten diphenylcyclopropenone (DPC). In DNA, the CDR3 is TGCAGCGTTGGGTCAGGAGGGGATTTTGGCAATGAGCAGTTCTTC. Amino acids: CSVGSGGDFGNEQFF.